The text below deals with one T cell receptor beta chain. This entry belongs to a study of blood T cell repertoires in COVID-19. Study as a whole: There were acute and convalescent COVID-19 samples, and they came from the United States, Italy and Spain.

Per the original methods: Estimation of nucleated cell counts relied on the amplification of reference gene primers. TCRdb's copy holds only in-frame clones and misses some; the assay was immunoSEQ multiplex PCR. That table gives V, J and clone size, and the DNA gave D and trimming. The sample includes tens of thousands of clones, 88% of them seen just once. This receptor was identified in a man aged 65 to 79 with active COVID-19. Sequencing was performed on peripheral blood.

CDR3 DNA: TGTGCCAGCAGTTTACAGGGGTACGCAGATACGCAGTATTTT. Its translation: CASSLQGYADTQYF. The V and J genes are TRBV28 and TRBJ2-3; perhaps TRBD1 as D (6 bases). This CDR3 region has 14 residues. Germline CDR1 and CDR2: MDHEN and SYDVKM. Trimming pared 2 bases from V and 4 bases from J, leaving 10 bases between. The full variable domain, in which reference TRBV28 and TRBJ2-3 provide the parts outside the CDR3, is DVKVTQSSRYLVKRTGEKVFLECVQDMDHENMFWYRQDPGLGLRLIYFSYDVKMKEKGDIPEGYSVSREKKERFSLILESASTNQTSMYLCASSLQGYADTQYFGPGTRLTVL.